This T cell receptor (beta chain) was recovered during a study of cytomegalovirus exposure and HLA in healthy donors. At the level of the study: The roughly 670 first-cohort repertoires shared a platform with the 110 or so validation repertoires, as reported in a later analysis. Study-level findings and limits: It was about 150 TCR beta chains that were listed as cytomegalovirus-associated. Whilst most TCR sequences proved rare, a subset of public TCRs occurred across many donors.

Profiled with immunoSEQ multiplex PCR; TCRdb holds only in-frame clones, not every one. The repertoire includes tens of thousands of clones, roughly 92% of them detected once, and around 1.1% sits in the top ten. V shed 5 bases, J shed 2 bases, and the junction held 10 bases outside the gene matches. The length of the CDR3 is 16 residues. Germline-derived CDR1 and CDR2 are MDHEN and SYDVKM. A remark on this clone: Its antigen remains unidentified.

This receptor was taken from a woman in her twenties or thirties in good health and CMV-seropositive. Sequencing input: PBMCs. The chain is built from TRBV28 and TRBJ2-3; 7 bases are a match to TRBD1. The CDR3 region has the DNA TGTGCCAGCAGTCAGCTCAGGGGGTCGGACACAGATACGCAGTATTTT. Its protein is CASSQLRGSDTDTQYF.